Below are 27 T cell receptor beta chains sequenced from a single sample in a study of cytomegalovirus exposure and HLA in healthy donors. The study ran its PCR with 60 Vbeta and 13 Jbeta primers. The table came from immunoSEQ multiplex PCR; TCRdb's copy has only in-frame clones and leaves some out. The specimen's table records 150,000 to 200,000 clones. Sequencing was done on a sample of PBMCs. These TCRs come from a young woman in good health and CMV-seropositive.

The gene calls are TRBV2 and TRBJ2-2; 8 bases align to TRBD2. The CDR3 has 17 residues. After removal of 6 bases from V and 2 bases from J, the junction contained 11 bases not matched to a gene. Germline CDR1 is SNHLY and CDR2 is FYNNEI. CDR3 coding DNA: TGTGCCAGCAGCCCGGGACTAGTGGGGTATAACACCGGGGAGCTGTTTTTT. Protein: CASSPGLVGYNTGELFF.

The chain links TRBV11-2 to TRBJ2-1, with D possibly TRBD1 on 5 matching bases. The V gene lost 6 bases and the J gene lost 5 bases, with 17 bases spanning the gap. The CDR3 runs to 15 residues. From germline, CDR1 is SGHAT and CDR2 FQNNGV. The CDR3 sequence is CASRPVAKGNNEQFF. As DNA, the CDR3 is TGTGCCAGCAGACCCGTCGCCAAGGGGAACAATGAGCAGTTCTTC.

The chain is built from TRBV7-9 and TRBJ1-2; 10 bases fit TRBD1. The CDR3 sequence is 17 residues long. Germline V gene lookup returns CDR1 SEHNR and CDR2 FQNEAQ (reference sequence). Germline trimming cut 5 bases from V and 0 bases from J; bases unmatched to any gene: 9. The CDR3 spells CASSRLRDRGPNYGYTF. In DNA form, the CDR3 reads TGTGCCAGCAGCAGACTCCGGGACAGGGGACCTAACTATGGCTACACCTTC. Variable domain in full (rest from reference TRBV7-9 and TRBJ1-2): DTGVSQNPRHKITKRGQNVTFRCDPISEHNRLYWYRQTLGQGPEFLTYFQNEAQLEKSRLLSDRFSAERPKGSFSTLEIQRTEQGDSAMYLCASSRLRDRGPNYGYTFGSGTRLTVV.

The DNA for the CDR3 is TGTGCCAGCAGCTTCGGGGGCGGGGAGCTGTTTTTT. Protein: CASSFGGGELFF. The V call is TRBV7-2, the J call TRBJ2-2; the D gene is possibly TRBD2 (6 bases). CDR3 length equals 12 residues. V was shortened by 3 bases and J by 7 bases, with 6 bases between the two germline ends. In germline, CDR1 is SGHTA, CDR2 FQGNSA.

This chain links TRBV7-2 with TRBJ2-7; 10 bases are shared with TRBD2. This CDR3 is 15 amino acids long. Germline lookup yields CDR1 SGHTA and CDR2 FQGNSA. Trimming at V came to 5 bases and at J to 3 bases, leaving 7 bases not matched to a gene. The CDR3 region has the DNA TGTGCCAGCAGCGGACAAGCGGGGGGGATCTACGAGCAGTACTTC. This translates into CASSGQAGGIYEQYF.

The chain couples TRBV6-1 to TRBJ1-1; a weak D match, TRBD1 (5 bases). The CDR3 length is 14 residues. Per the germline V gene, CDR1 is MNHNS and CDR2 is SASEGT. The germline V and J ends were trimmed by 4 bases and 4 bases, with 13 bases remaining between them. In DNA, the CDR3 is TGTGCCAGCAGTGGCAGGGAGACTAGCACTGAAGCTTTCTTT. This sequence encodes CASSGRETSTEAFF.

The chain carries TRBV11-3 and TRBJ2-1; weak D call: TRBD1 (6 bases). Germline assignment: CDR1 SGHNT and CDR2 YENEEA. This CDR3 spans 15 amino acids. V was cut by 5 bases and J by 8 bases, with 19 bases left in between. The CDR3 DNA reads as TGTGCCAGCAGCACTAAGTTCAGGGGCGCGGATGAGCAGTTCTTC. Translated: CASSTKFRGADEQFF.

V is TRBV2 and J is TRBJ2-5; D uncertain. The V gene's germline CDR1 is SNHLY and CDR2 FYNNEI. V lost 7 bases to trimming and J lost 5 bases, with 8 bases between them. The length of the CDR3 is 11 residues. The CDR3 protein is CASTLGETQYF. CDR3 nucleotide sequence: TGTGCCAGCACCCTGGGCGAGACCCAGTACTTC.

The V gene is TRBV30, the J gene TRBJ1-2; TRBD1 aligns across 7 bases. V lost 1 base to trimming and J lost 7 bases; unmatched junction nucleotides: 9. The CDR3 spans 14 residues. Germline V gives CDR1 GTSNPN, CDR2 SVGIG (reference sequence). CDR3 sequence: CAWSAKDRAGGYTF. CDR3 coding DNA: TGTGCCTGGAGTGCCAAAGACAGGGCCGGTGGCTACACCTTC.

This chain links TRBV19 with TRBJ2-7, with D unresolved. The CDR3 loop spans 12 amino acids. Trimming pared 11 bases from V and 3 bases from J, leaving 14 bases between. The germline CDR1 and CDR2 sequences are LNHDA and SQIVND (reference sequence). The CDR3 nucleotides read TGTGCCTCTCCTCCCCCCAGCTACGAGCAGTACTTC. It specifies CASPPPSYEQYF. The full variable domain, rest sourced from reference TRBV19 and TRBJ2-7, is DGGITQSPKYLFRKEGQNVTLSCEQNLNHDAMYWYRQDPGQGLRLIYYSQIVNDFQKGDIAEGYSVSREKKESFPLTVTSAQKNPTAFYLCASPPPSYEQYFGPGTRLTVT.

The rearrangement joins TRBV13 to TRBJ1-6, with 10 bases identical to TRBD1. Unmatched junction bases numbered 0, after V lost 0 bases and J lost 7 bases. Germline CDR1 PRHDT, CDR2 FYEKMQ (reference sequence). The CDR3 is 15 residues long. Here the CDR3 reads CASSLGGQGNSPLHF. CDR3 nucleotide sequence: TGTGCCAGCAGCTTAGGGGGACAGGGGAATTCACCCCTCCACTTT.

This sequence joins TRBV5-4 and TRBJ2-1; TRBD2 matches 10 bases. The CDR3 length is 15 residues. Germline CDR1 SGHNT, CDR2 YYREEE (reference sequence). V lost 5 bases to trimming and J lost 2 bases; unmatched junction nucleotides: 4. The CDR3 sequence is CASSLLAGAYNEQFF. Here the CDR3 DNA reads TGTGCCAGCAGTTTGCTAGCGGGAGCCTACAATGAGCAGTTCTTC.

The chain employs TRBV7-2 and TRBJ1-2, with D possibly matching TRBD1 (5 bases). Germline CDR1 is SGHTA and CDR2 is FQGNSA. Trimming stripped 6 bases from V and 4 bases from J, with 15 bases between. The CDR3 sequence is 14 residues long. Here the CDR3 DNA reads TGTGCCAGCAGTTTGGAGGGGAATTCCTATGGCTACACCTTC. This sequence encodes CASSLEGNSYGYTF. Full variable domain (rest looked up from reference TRBV7-2 and TRBJ1-2): GAGVSQSPSNKVTEKGKDVELRCDPISGHTALYWYRQSLGQGLEFLIYFQGNSAPDKSGLPSDRFSAERTGGSVSTLTIQRTQQEDSAVYLCASSLEGNSYGYTFGSGTRLTVV.

The rearrangement links TRBV30 to TRBJ1-1; D uncertain. Germline V lookup: CDR1 GTSNPN, CDR2 SVGIG (reference sequence). CDR3 length equals 13 residues. V was shortened by 1 base and J by 11 bases, with 17 bases between the two germline ends. The CDR3 region is CAWSDGRFWVAFF. The CDR3, as DNA: TGTGCCTGGAGTGATGGGAGGTTTTGGGTTGCTTTCTTT.

The chain combines TRBV25-1 with TRBJ2-1; tentatively, D is TRBD1 (6 bases). The V end was cut by 3 bases, the J end by 0 bases, with 12 bases between. CDR1 and CDR2 from the germline V gene are MGHDK and SYGVNS. The CDR3 extends over 16 amino acids. The CDR3 DNA is TGTGCCAGCAGTGATCAAACAGGGAGCTCCTACAATGAGCAGTTCTTC. It specifies CASSDQTGSSYNEQFF.

The V and J genes are TRBV7-3 and TRBJ1-6; TRBD1 aligns across 8 bases. The trim removed 2 bases at V and 16 bases at J, leaving 1 base unmatched. This CDR3 region has 11 residues. The germline CDR1 and CDR2 sequences are SGHTA and FQGTGA. The CDR3 spells CASSLGDRLHF. DNA of the CDR3: TGTGCCAGCAGCTTAGGGGACAGGCTCCACTTT.

J is TRBJ2-7 and V is TRBV19; 8 nucleotides align to TRBD2. This CDR3 spans 16 amino acids. CDR1 is LNHDA, CDR2 SQIVND, per germline (reference sequence). Trimming took 7 bases from V and 0 from J; bases not matched to a gene: 11. DNA of the CDR3: TGTGCCAGTACCACAGCGGGAGAGCCCTCCTCCTACGAGCAGTACTTC. Residues: CASTTAGEPSSYEQYF.

This sequence joins TRBV7-8 and TRBJ2-1, with a tentative D call TRBD2 (6 bases). Trimming pared 3 bases from V and 4 bases from J, leaving 10 bases between. CDR1 SGHVS and CDR2 FQNEAQ come from the germline V gene. The CDR3 runs to 14 residues. The CDR3 region has the DNA TGTGCCAGCAGCTTGGGACTGACGTACAATGAGCAGTTCTTC. This encodes CASSLGLTYNEQFF.

The chain couples TRBV18 to TRBJ2-1, with 7 bases matching TRBD2. The germline CDR1 and CDR2 sequences are KGHSH and LQKENI. The CDR3 totals 15 residues. V shed 5 bases and J 8 bases; nucleotides not matched to a gene: 12. The CDR3, as DNA: TGTGCCAGCTCAGTAGTGGCGGGAGTGGGCGATGAGCAGTTCTTC. Encoded protein: CASSVVAGVGDEQFF.

V and J are TRBV5-1 and TRBJ1-1; 9 nucleotides line up with TRBD1. The CDR3 is 15 amino acids. V lost 4 bases to trimming and J lost 8 bases; unmatched junction nucleotides: 12. The germline CDR1 and CDR2 sequences are SGHRS and YFSETQ. The CDR3 DNA reads TGCGCCAGCAGCATGCCCGGGACAGGGTTTAGCGAAGCTTTCTTT. Encoded protein: CASSMPGTGFSEAFF.

This chain joins TRBV7-2 and TRBJ2-7; TRBD1 matches 8 bases. The CDR3 is 13 amino acids. The V segment lost 3 bases and the J segment 5 bases; nucleotides outside the gene matches: 3. Germline CDR1 reads SGHTA; CDR2 reads FQGNSA. CDR3 sequence: CASSLDRDNEQYF. DNA for the CDR3: TGTGCCAGCAGCTTGGACAGGGATAACGAGCAGTACTTC.

The rearrangement links TRBV7-8 to TRBJ1-2, with 9 positions matching TRBD1. Germline values: CDR1 SGHVS, CDR2 FQNEAQ. V lost 2 bases to trimming and J lost 7 bases; unmatched junction nucleotides: 8. The CDR3 covers 15 residues. The CDR3 DNA is TGTGCCAGCAGCTTAATGGGAACAGGGGGCCTTGGCTACACCTTC. Its translation: CASSLMGTGGLGYTF.

The rearrangement joins TRBV4-1 to TRBJ1-2; no firm D call. Germline V lookup: CDR1 MGHRA, CDR2 YSYEKL. The CDR3 runs to 12 residues. Trimming stripped 5 bases from V and 7 bases from J, with 11 bases between. CDR3 coding DNA: TGCGCCAGCAGCTCCTTCTCAGGTGGCTACACCTTC. This translates into CASSSFSGGYTF.

The rearrangement joins TRBV27 to TRBJ2-3, with D tentatively TRBD2 (6 bases). Looked up from germline, CDR1 is MNHEY and CDR2 is SMNVEV (reference sequence). The CDR3 totals 15 residues. The V and J ends lost 8 bases and 4 bases respectively, with 19 bases between them. The CDR3 DNA reads as TGTGCCAGCGGCCTCCAGAGGGGAGGATCAGATACGCAGTATTTT. It translates to CASGLQRGGSDTQYF.

The chain combines TRBV15 with TRBJ2-6; D remains ambiguous. The CDR3 is 15 amino acids. Germline CDR1 LNHNV, CDR2 YYDKDF (reference sequence). V gave up 5 bases and J gave up 5 bases, with 13 bases separating them. In nucleotides, the CDR3 is TGTGCCACCAGCTCCACGTACTACTGGGCCAACGTCCTGACTTTC. Its protein is CATSSTYYWANVLTF.

J is TRBJ1-1 and V is TRBV18, with 9 bases that match TRBD1. Germline V gene sequence: CDR1 KGHSH, CDR2 LQKENI. The CDR3 runs 16 residues. Germline trimming cut 4 bases from V and 5 bases from J; bases unmatched to any gene: 11. CDR3 in amino acids: CASSLSRDRANTEAFF. The CDR3 nucleotides read TGTGCCAGCTCACTGAGCCGGGACAGGGCTAATACTGAAGCTTTCTTT.

This sequence joins TRBV7-9 and TRBJ1-2; a possible D gene is TRBD1 (5 bases). This CDR3 region has 13 residues. With 1 base removed from V and 7 bases from J, the gap between germline ends came to 10 bases. In germline, CDR1 is SEHNR, CDR2 FQNEAQ (reference sequence). The CDR3: CASSLEGRVGYTF. CDR3 DNA: TGTGCCAGCAGCTTAGAGGGCAGGGTTGGCTACACCTTC.